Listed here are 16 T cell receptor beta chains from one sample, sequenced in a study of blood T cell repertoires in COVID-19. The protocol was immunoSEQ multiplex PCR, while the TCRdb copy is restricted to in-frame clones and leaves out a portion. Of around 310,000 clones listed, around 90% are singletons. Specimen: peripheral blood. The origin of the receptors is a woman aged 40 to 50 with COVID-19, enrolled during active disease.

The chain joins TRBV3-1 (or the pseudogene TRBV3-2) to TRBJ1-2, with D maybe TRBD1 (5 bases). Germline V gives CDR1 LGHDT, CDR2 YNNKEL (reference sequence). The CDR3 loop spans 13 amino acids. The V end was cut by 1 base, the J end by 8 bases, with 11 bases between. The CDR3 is CASSQVREGGYTF. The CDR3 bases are TGTGCCAGCAGCCAAGTCCGGGAGGGGGGCTACACCTTC.

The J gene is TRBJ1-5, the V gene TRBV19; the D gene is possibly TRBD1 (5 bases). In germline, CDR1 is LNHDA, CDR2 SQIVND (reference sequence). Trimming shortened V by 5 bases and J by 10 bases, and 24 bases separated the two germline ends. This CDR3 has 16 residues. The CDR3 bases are TGTGCCAGTAGTTACCACGGACGGCGCGGAGGGGAACCCCAGCATTTT. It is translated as CASSYHGRRGGEPQHF.

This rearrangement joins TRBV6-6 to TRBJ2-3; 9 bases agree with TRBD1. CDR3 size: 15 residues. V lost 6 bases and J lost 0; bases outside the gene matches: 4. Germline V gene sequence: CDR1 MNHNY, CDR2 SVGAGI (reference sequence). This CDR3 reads CASSRTGDSTDTQYF. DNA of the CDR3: TGTGCCAGCAGCAGGACAGGGGACAGCACAGATACGCAGTATTTT.

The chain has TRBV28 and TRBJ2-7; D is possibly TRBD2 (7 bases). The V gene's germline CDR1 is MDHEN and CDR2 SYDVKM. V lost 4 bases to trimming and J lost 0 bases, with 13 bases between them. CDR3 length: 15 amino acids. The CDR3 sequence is CASSWGGDNSYEQYF. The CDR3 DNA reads TGTGCCAGCAGTTGGGGGGGGGACAACTCCTACGAGCAGTACTTC.

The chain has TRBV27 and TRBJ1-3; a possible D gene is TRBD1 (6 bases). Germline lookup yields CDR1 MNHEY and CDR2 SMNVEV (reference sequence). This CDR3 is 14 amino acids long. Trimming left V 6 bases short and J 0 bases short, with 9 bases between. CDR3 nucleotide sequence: TGTGCCAGCAGGGACAGTTACTCTGGAAACACCATATATTTT. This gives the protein CASRDSYSGNTIYF.

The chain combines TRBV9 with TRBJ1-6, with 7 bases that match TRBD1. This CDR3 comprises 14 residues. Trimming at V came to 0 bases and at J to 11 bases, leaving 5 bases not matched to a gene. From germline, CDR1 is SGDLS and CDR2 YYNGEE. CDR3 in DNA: TGTGCCAGCAGCGTAGACAGGGGATCCCCACCCCTCCACTTT. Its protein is CASSVDRGSPPLHF. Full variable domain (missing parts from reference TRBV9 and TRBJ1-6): DSGVTQTPKHLITATGQRVTLRCSPRSGDLSVYWYQQSLDQGLQFLIQYYNGEERAKGNILERFSAQQFPDLHSELNLSSLELGDSALYFCASSVDRGSPPLHFGNGTRLTVT.

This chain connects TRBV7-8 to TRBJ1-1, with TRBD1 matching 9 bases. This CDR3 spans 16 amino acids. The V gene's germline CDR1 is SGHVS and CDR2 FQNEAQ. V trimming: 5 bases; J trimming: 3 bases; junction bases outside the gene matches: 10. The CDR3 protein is CASSITGGEGHTEAFF. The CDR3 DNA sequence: TGTGCCAGCAGCATAACAGGGGGCGAGGGGCACACTGAAGCTTTCTTT.

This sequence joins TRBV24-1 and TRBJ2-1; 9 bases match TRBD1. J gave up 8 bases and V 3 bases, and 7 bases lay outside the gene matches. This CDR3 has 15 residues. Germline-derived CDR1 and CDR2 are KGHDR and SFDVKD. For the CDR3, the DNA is TGTGCCACCAGTGATCCCGGGACAGGGAGGGATGAGCAGTTCTTC. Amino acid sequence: CATSDPGTGRDEQFF.

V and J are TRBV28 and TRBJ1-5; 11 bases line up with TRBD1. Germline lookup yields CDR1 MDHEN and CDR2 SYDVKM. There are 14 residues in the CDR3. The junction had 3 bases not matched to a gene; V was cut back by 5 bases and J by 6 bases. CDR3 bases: TGTGCCAGCAGTCGGACAGGGGGCGGTCAGCCCCAGCATTTT. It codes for CASSRTGGGQPQHF.

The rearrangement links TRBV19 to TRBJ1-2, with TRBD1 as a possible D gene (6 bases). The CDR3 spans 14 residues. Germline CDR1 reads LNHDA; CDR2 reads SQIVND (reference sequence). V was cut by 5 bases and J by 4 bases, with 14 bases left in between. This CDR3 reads CASSYRQETYGYTF. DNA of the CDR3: TGTGCCAGTAGTTACCGACAGGAGACCTATGGCTACACCTTC.

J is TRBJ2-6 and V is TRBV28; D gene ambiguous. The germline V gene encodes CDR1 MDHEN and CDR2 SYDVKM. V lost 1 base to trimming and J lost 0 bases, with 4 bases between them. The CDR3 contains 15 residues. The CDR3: CASSLSGSGANVLTF. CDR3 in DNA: TGTGCCAGCAGTTTATCCGGCTCTGGGGCCAACGTCCTGACTTTC.

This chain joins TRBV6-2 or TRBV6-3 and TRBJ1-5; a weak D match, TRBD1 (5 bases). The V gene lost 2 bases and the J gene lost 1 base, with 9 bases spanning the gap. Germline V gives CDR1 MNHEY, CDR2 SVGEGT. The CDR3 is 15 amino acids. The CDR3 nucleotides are TGTGCCAGCAGTTACCTGAGACAGAGCAATCAGCCCCAGCATTTT. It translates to CASSYLRQSNQPQHF.

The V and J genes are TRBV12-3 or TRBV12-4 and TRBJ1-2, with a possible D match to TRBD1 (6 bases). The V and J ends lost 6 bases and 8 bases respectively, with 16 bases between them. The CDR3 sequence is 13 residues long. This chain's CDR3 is CASRAGAPDGYTF. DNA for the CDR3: TGTGCCAGCAGGGCAGGGGCGCCGGACGGCTACACCTTC.

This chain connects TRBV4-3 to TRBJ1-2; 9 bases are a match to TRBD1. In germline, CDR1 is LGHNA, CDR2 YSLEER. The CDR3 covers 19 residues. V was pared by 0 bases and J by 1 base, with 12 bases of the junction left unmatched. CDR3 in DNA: TGCGCCAGCAGCCAAGATTCGGGGACAGGGAGACGGGTTAACTATGGCTACACCTTC. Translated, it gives CASSQDSGTGRRVNYGYTF.

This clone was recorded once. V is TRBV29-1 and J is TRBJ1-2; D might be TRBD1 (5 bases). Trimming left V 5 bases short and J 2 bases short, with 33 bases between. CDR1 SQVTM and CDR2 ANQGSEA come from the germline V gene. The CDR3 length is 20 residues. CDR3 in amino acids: CSVLGSSRNRTGKVNYGYTF. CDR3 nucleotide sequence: TGCAGCGTTTTAGGCTCGTCGCGGAACCGTACAGGCAAGGTCAACTATGGCTACACCTTC.

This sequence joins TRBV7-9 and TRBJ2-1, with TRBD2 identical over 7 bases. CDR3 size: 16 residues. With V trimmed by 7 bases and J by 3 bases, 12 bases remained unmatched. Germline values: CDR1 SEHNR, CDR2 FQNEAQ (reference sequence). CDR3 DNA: TGTGCCAGCATTAATATGGCGGGAGAGATCTACAATGAGCAGTTCTTC. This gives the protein CASINMAGEIYNEQFF.